Detailed here is one TCR beta chain. This clonotype was seen many times. Its antigen remains unidentified. No base qualities exist here, and no much larger clone lies one base off it. The data are from a study of T cells in Graves' hyperthyroidism and ophthalmopathy (dated by TCRdb to the late 2010s). In terms of the full investigation: Peripheral blood was sampled at the time of initial diagnosis, prior to any treatment. To identify distinguishing TCR V-J signatures, a discovery cohort of 100 patients was used, comprising 43 with Graves' ophthalmopathy and 57 with stable Graves' hyperthyroidism. Prospective prediction of ophthalmopathy was tested in an independent validation cohort of some 19 hyperthyroidism patients and around 16 patients who later progressed to ophthalmopathy. For training and testing, the 95 to 100 patients in the discovery cohort were randomly divided in a 7:3 ratio. Thyroid tissue and blood T-cell repertoires from six Graves' hyperthyroidism patients were also compared in the study. Following sampling, methimazole starting at 30 mg daily was given to hyperthyroidism patients, and high-dose intravenous methylprednisolone was given to ophthalmopathy patients. The paper reports TCR Vbeta CDR3 sequencing of 130 to 150 peripheral blood samples: 43 ophthalmopathy, 70 to 85 hyperthyroidism and approximately 17 progressor patients.

Moderately to severely active disease, a Clinical Activity Score of at least 3, a NOSPECS grade of at least 4, and a duration under 3 months were present in ophthalmopathy patients. The study excluded patients with uncontrolled infections, other autoimmune diseases, pregnancy or lactation. Clinical symptoms, serum thyroxine and TRAb, thyroid ultrasound, and orbital computed tomography formed the basis for the diagnoses. Ficoll-Paque density gradient centrifugation was used to isolate PBMCs from about 9 ml of fresh peripheral blood. Total RNA was extracted using Trizol reagent, and RNA quality was assessed on an Agilent 2100 Bioanalyzer. The TCR beta CDR3 regions were amplified from RNA transcripts. A first-round RT-PCR of the TCR CDR3 used the HTBI primer set with the Qiagen OneStep RT-PCR kit. The libraries were constructed in a second round of multiplex PCR and then size-selected and purified. Sequencing of the libraries was done on an Illumina HiSeq2000 using paired-end 100 bp reads. As for the original processing: SOAPnuke was used to process the raw data, with reads discarded if the reads contained adapters or uncalled bases, had a mean Phred below 15, or lacked an exact constant-primer or identifier match. High-quality paired reads were merged using COPE v1.2.5, and each unique nucleotide sequence was defined as a clonotype. MiTCR v1.1 was used to align clonotypes to the IMGT TRBV, TRBD and TRBJ reference segments. The analysis included only V-J combinations with a frequency above 0.0001, which together covered approximately 99% of the repertoires. The TCS score was defined as the ratio of F50 (clonal expansion) to E x V (chaos), calculated using BLOSUM62-based TCRdist between CDR3 peptides within each V-J. Welch's t-statistics and random forest reduced some 510 V-J features to 13, which were used in a naive Bayes classifier (R e1071). TCRdb cleaned the public reads at Q25 with fastp, built clones with MiXCR and kept in-frame beta chains. Rows with a matching CDR3 protein are joined into one entry that keeps the most common DNA and genes. TCRdb, not the authors, supplied the V and J calls. Across this sample there are fewer than 250,000 distinct CDR3 sequences, with about a sixth seen only once. The ten largest clones capture around 28% of the sample.

On the study overall, not on this receptor specifically: Most expanded thyroid clonotypes (frequency above 0.001) were also found in blood, which suggests that blood repertoires may mirror thyroid immune responses. In validation, the model predicted progression to ophthalmopathy with 60% to 71% sensitivity and less than 75% specificity, a median of about six months before onset. No statistical method was used to fix the sample size in advance, and group allocation was not hidden from the investigators. A 13 V-J signature model separated ophthalmopathy from stable hyperthyroidism, with 87.88% sensitivity and roughly 81% specificity in cross-validation and 80%/75% in testing.

The TCR sequence derives from a woman between 18 and 30 years old with Graves' ophthalmopathy. The sequencing input was blood.

In nucleotides, the sequence is TGTGCCTGGTCCGGGACAGAGTTGGAGCAGTACTTC. Protein translation: CAWSGTELEQYF. The chain is made from TRBV30 and TRBJ2-7, with TRBD1 identical over 7 junction bases. CDR1 and CDR2 were assigned from the germline V gene (reference sequence) as GTSNPN and SVGIG. The CDR3 holds 12 amino acids from the cysteine to the phenylalanine. CDR3 DNA only is kept here, 36 bases in frame from base 1. For this chain, trimming is 5 bases at the V end and 7 bases at the J end, and the number of junction bases without a gene match is 8. Extended through the reference TRBV30 and TRBJ2-7 proteins, this CDR3 yields the full variable domain: SQTIHQWPATLVQPVGSPLSLECTVEGTSNPNLYWYRQAAGRGLQLLFYSVGIGQISSEVPQNLSASRPQDRQFILSSKKLLLSDSGFYLCAWSGTELEQYFGPGTRLTVT.